Given below is one T cell receptor (beta chain) in context. This entry is derived from a study of blood T cell repertoires in COVID-19. Per the original data handling: Estimation of nucleated cell counts was performed using reference gene primer amplification. This table comes from immunoSEQ multiplex PCR, and its TCRdb copy is limited to in-frame clones, with some not included. Clone size and V and J calls were adopted from that table, with D and trimming inferred from the DNA. In the table there are some 200,000 clones, roughly four fifths of which are singletons. The CDR3 spans 12 residues. Trimming left V 7 bases short and J 4 bases short, with 10 bases between. Germline V gives CDR1 SGHAT, CDR2 FQNNGV.

This chain connects TRBV11-2 to TRBJ1-1; D is ambiguous. Material: peripheral blood. This sequence was found in a middle-aged woman with acute or convalescent COVID-19. The CDR3 DNA sequence: TGTGCCAGCACCCGTTCGGGCACTGAAGCTTTCTTT. It is translated as CASTRSGTEAFF.